The rows below give T cell receptor beta chains drawn from one sample of a study of blood T cell repertoires in COVID-19. Method: immunoSEQ multiplex PCR; TCRdb's copy keeps in-frame clones and lacks some. The repertoire has over 150,000 clones, more than 75% of them found once; the top ten carry 2% to 2.5%. Specimen: peripheral blood. The receptors shown here come from a man aged 45 to 65 who had recovered from COVID-19. Both conserved end residues are part of each CDR3. A D gene is named only where the DNA matches it firmly. A row's size may be missing; if present it is once, few, many or a size class.

D,size,J,V,DNA,CDR3
TRBD1,.,TRBJ2-7,TRBV9,TGTGCCAGCAGCGTAGCCGGACAGGACTACGAGCAGTACTTC,CASSVAGQDYEQYF
.,.,TRBJ2-7,TRBV14,TGTGCCAGCAGCCAAGCGGGGGTCGGGGAGCAGTACTTC,CASSQAGVGEQYF
.,.,TRBJ1-1,TRBV19,TGTGCCAGTAGTGCGAGGAGGACTGAAGCTTTCTTT,CASSARRTEAFF
.,.,TRBJ1-1,TRBV5-6,TGTGCCAGCAGCTTTGCCGGGGAAACGAACACTGAAGCTTTCTTT,CASSFAGETNTEAFF
.,.,TRBJ2-3,TRBV2,TGTGCCAGCAGTGGCGGGACGGATACGCAGTATTTT,CASSGGTDTQYF
.,once,TRBJ2-3,TRBV9,TGTGCCAGCAGCCCGTCGGGGGGCGTAAGCGATACGCAGTATTTT,CASSPSGGVSDTQYF
TRBD1,.,TRBJ2-1,TRBV2,TGTGCCAGCAGTGTATGGACAGGGGGCTTCAATGAGCAGTTCTTC,CASSVWTGGFNEQFF
.,.,TRBJ2-7,TRBV5-1,TGCGCCAGCAGCTTTACGGGAAACTACGAGCAGTACTTC,CASSFTGNYEQYF
.,.,TRBJ2-7,TRBV27,TGTGCCAGCAGTTCCGACAGCTACGAGCAGTACTTC,CASSSDSYEQYF
.,once,TRBJ2-2,TRBV7-3,TGTGCCAGCAGCCTCGACGGCGGGTCGGGGGAGCTGTTTTTT,CASSLDGGSGELFF
TRBD1,.,TRBJ2-1,TRBV10-3,TGTGCCATCAGTGCTACCTTAACGGGACAGGGGAACAATGAGCAGTTCTTC,CAISATLTGQGNNEQFF
TRBD1,few,TRBJ1-5,TRBV30,TGTGCCTGGAGTACAACCGGGACAGGGGGGCCTTCTGGCAATCAGCCCCAGCATTTT,CAWSTTGTGGPSGNQPQHF
TRBD2,.,TRBJ2-7,TRBV3-1/TRBV3-2,TGTGCCAGCAGCCCAACAGTCCCGGGGGGCTCCTACGAGCAGTACTTC,CASSPTVPGGSYEQYF
.,few,TRBJ1-2,TRBV25-1,TGTGCCAGCGTGGGTCCTGGCCAAGGAGGGAATGGCTACACCTTC,CASVGPGQGGNGYTF
TRBD1,.,TRBJ1-1,TRBV28,TGTGCCAGCAGTCCCCCGACAGGGAGGAACACTGAAGCTTTCTTT,CASSPPTGRNTEAFF
TRBD2,.,TRBJ2-5,TRBV9,TGTGCCAGCAGCGCCACTAGCGGGGCGGGAGAGACCCAGTACTTC,CASSATSGAGETQYF
TRBD2,.,TRBJ2-5,TRBV6-6,TGTGCCAGCAGTTACGAATGGCGGGGGGTCCAAGAGACCCAGTACTTC,CASSYEWRGVQETQYF
TRBD1,.,TRBJ1-1,TRBV5-1,TGCGCCAGCAGCTTGGCCGGGACAGGGAACACTGAAGCTTTCTTT,CASSLAGTGNTEAFF
.,.,TRBJ2-2,TRBV18,TGTGCCAGCTCACCACTAGCGGAGACCACCGGGGAGCTGTTTTTT,CASSPLAETTGELFF
TRBD1,few,TRBJ1-1,TRBV7-8,TGTGCCAGCAGCCCACACAGGGGGACTGAAGCTTTCTTT,CASSPHRGTEAFF
.,.,TRBJ2-1,TRBV24-1,TGTGCCACCAGTGACCCAACAGGGGGGGACTACAATGAGCAGTTCTTC,CATSDPTGGDYNEQFF
.,.,TRBJ1-4,TRBV5-4,TGTGCCAGCAGCCCTACAGCGGCAACTAATGAAAAACTGTTTTTT,CASSPTAATNEKLFF
.,.,TRBJ1-1,TRBV6-4,TGTGCCAGCAAAGGTCGGTCAGGGCTCACTGAAGCTTTCTTT,CASKGRSGLTEAFF
.,.,TRBJ2-5,TRBV14,TGTGCCAGCAGCCAAGGAGGGGGTCGGACCCAGTACTTC,CASSQGGGRTQYF
TRBD2,.,TRBJ2-2,TRBV4-2,TGTGCCAGCAGCCAAGAAGCGGGAGCAACCGGGGAGCTGTTTTTT,CASSQEAGATGELFF
TRBD1,once,TRBJ2-7,TRBV28,TGTGCCAGCAGTTTCCCCGGGACAGGGTCCCACGAGCAGTACTTC,CASSFPGTGSHEQYF
.,few,TRBJ1-2,TRBV2,TGTGCCAGCCCTCCTATAGGGGGATTGGGCTATGGCTACACCTTC,CASPPIGGLGYGYTF
TRBD1,once,TRBJ1-2,TRBV7-2,TGTGCCAGCAGCCCGGACAGGGTCGGCTACACCTTC,CASSPDRVGYTF
TRBD1,.,TRBJ1-1,TRBV6-5,TGTGCCAGCAGACCCGACAGGGCGGGGAGCACTGAAGCTTTCTTT,CASRPDRAGSTEAFF
TRBD1,.,TRBJ1-2,TRBV6-2/TRBV6-3,TGTGCCAGCACCCCGGCGGGGACAGGCCTAATGTCCCCATATGGCTACACCTTC,CASTPAGTGLMSPYGYTF
.,once,TRBJ2-1,TRBV6-2/TRBV6-3,TGTGCCAGCAGTTACTCCCCCGGGAATGAGCAGTTCTTC,CASSYSPGNEQFF
.,once,TRBJ2-1,TRBV5-1,TGCGCCAGCAGCGCCGGTCTCTCGGTCCCCTACAATGAGCAGTTCTTC,CASSAGLSVPYNEQFF
.,.,TRBJ2-5,TRBV28,TGTGCCAGCACCTCTCAAGAGACCCAGTACTTC,CASTSQETQYF
.,few,TRBJ2-1,TRBV7-8,TGTGCCAGCAGCTCGATGCTTAAGGGGATTTCTGAGCAGTTCTTC,CASSSMLKGISEQFF
.,.,TRBJ1-3,TRBV7-2,TGTGCCAGCAGCGAAGTGGGGACACCCCTAGCTGGAAACACCATATATTTT,CASSEVGTPLAGNTIYF
TRBD2,.,TRBJ2-4,TRBV11-3,TGTGCCAGCAACCCCCGGGGGGGCGTAGGCGCCTTAGGCAAAAACATTCAGTACTTC,CASNPRGGVGALGKNIQYF
TRBD1,.,TRBJ2-7,TRBV27,TGTGCCAGCACGACAGGGCGACTATACGAGCAGTACTTC,CASTTGRLYEQYF
.,.,TRBJ1-3,TRBV5-1,TGCGCCAGCTCGACAGGAGACTCTGGAAACACCATATATTTT,CASSTGDSGNTIYF
.,once,TRBJ1-1,TRBV18,TGTGCCAGCTCACTGAACACAGTGAACACTGAAGCTTTCTTT,CASSLNTVNTEAFF
TRBD1,once,TRBJ1-5,TRBV5-4,TGTGCCAGCAGCTTGGACGGGGGACAGCAGCCCCAGCATTTT,CASSLDGGQQPQHF
.,.,TRBJ1-5,TRBV18,TGTGCCAGCTCACCGTCCGACATGGGGACTCGGAGCAATCAGCCCCAGCATTTT,CASSPSDMGTRSNQPQHF
TRBD1,.,TRBJ1-4,TRBV24-1,TGTGCCACCAGTGATTTTGGGACAGGGGTTAATGAAAAACTGTTTTTT,CATSDFGTGVNEKLFF
.,.,TRBJ2-5,TRBV2,TGTGCCAGCAGCGCACGCACAGGGCCGCAAGAGACCCAGTACTTC,CASSARTGPQETQYF
.,.,TRBJ1-2,TRBV3-1/TRBV3-2,TGTGCCAGCAGCCAAGGAGGCAGGGCGAATGGCTACACCTTC,CASSQGGRANGYTF
TRBD2,once,TRBJ2-1,TRBV7-2,TGTGCCAGCAGCCCCGACCTGGCGGGGGGTCGTCGAAATGAGCAGTTCTTC,CASSPDLAGGRRNEQFF
.,few,TRBJ1-3,TRBV28,TGTGCCGGCCAAGGAGGCGTTAATGGAAACACCATATATTTT,CAGQGGVNGNTIYF
.,.,TRBJ2-7,TRBV11-2,TGTGCCAGCAGCTTATCAGAATCCTACGAGCAGTACTTC,CASSLSESYEQYF
TRBD2,once,TRBJ2-7,TRBV6-6,TGTGCCAGCAGTCCGCTGACTAGCGTCCCTCCCGAGCAGTACTTC,CASSPLTSVPPEQYF
.,.,TRBJ1-4,TRBV5-1,TGCGCCAGCAGCTTGGACGGGGAGAATAATGAAAAACTGTTTTTT,CASSLDGENNEKLFF
.,.,TRBJ1-2,TRBV7-9,TGTGCCAGCAGCTTAGTGACAGGCTATGGCTACACCTTC,CASSLVTGYGYTF
TRBD1,.,TRBJ1-4,TRBV5-1,TGCGCCAGCAGCTTGGGGGGGACAGCTCGAGAAAAACTGTTTTTT,CASSLGGTAREKLFF
TRBD1,.,TRBJ1-6,TRBV6-5,TGTGCCAGCAGACGAGACAGGGGGGACAATTCACCCCTCCACTTT,CASRRDRGDNSPLHF
TRBD1,.,TRBJ1-5,TRBV6-1,TGTGCCAGCAGTGAGGGGACAGGGGGCCGGGGGAGCAATCAGCCCCAGCATTTT,CASSEGTGGRGSNQPQHF
TRBD2,.,TRBJ2-1,TRBV28,TGTGCCAGTACGTCCGGGACTAGAACCTACAGTGAGCAGTTCTTC,CASTSGTRTYSEQFF
.,.,TRBJ2-5,TRBV4-3,TGCGCCAGCAGCCAAGATTTGAGGCAGGGGGAGACCCAGTACTTC,CASSQDLRQGETQYF
.,.,TRBJ1-1,TRBV28,TGTGCCAGCAGTTTGCTCGGGACACTTGAAGCTTTCTTT,CASSLLGTLEAFF
TRBD1,many,TRBJ2-2,TRBV29-1,TGCAGCGTAGCAGGGGGCTTTAACACCGGGGAGCTGTTTTTT,CSVAGGFNTGELFF